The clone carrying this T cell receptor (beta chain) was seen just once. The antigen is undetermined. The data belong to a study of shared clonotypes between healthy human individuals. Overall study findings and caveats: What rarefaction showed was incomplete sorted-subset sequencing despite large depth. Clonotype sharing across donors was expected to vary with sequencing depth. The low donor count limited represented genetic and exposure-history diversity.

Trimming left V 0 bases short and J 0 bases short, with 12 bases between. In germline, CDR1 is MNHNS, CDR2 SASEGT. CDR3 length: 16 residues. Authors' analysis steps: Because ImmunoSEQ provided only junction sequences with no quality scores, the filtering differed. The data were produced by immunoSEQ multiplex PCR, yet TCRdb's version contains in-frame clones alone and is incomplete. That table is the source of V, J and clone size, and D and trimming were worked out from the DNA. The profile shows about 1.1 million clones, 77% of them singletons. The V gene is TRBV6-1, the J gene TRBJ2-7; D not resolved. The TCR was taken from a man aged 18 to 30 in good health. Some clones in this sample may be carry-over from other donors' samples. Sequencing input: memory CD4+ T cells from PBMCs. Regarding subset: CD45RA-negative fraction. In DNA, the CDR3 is TGTGCCAGCAGTGAAGCTGCCTTAATAAGCTCCTACGAGCAGTACTTC. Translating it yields CASSEAALISSYEQYF.